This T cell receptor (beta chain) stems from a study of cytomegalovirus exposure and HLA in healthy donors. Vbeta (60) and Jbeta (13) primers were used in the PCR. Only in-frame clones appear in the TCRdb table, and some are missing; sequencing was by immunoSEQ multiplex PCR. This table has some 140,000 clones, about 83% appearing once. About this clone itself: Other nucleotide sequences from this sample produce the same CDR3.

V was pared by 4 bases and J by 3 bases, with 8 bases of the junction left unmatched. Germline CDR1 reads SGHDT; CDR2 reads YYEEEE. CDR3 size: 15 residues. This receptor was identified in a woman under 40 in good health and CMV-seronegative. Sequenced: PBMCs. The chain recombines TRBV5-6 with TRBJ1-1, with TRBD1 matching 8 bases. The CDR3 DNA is TGTGCCAGCAGCATTACAGGGGGTCAGGACACTGAAGCTTTCTTT. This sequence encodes CASSITGGQDTEAFF.